This T cell receptor beta chain is drawn from a study of shared T cell receptors in the human thymus. Using immunoSEQ multiplex PCR, the repertoire was profiled, and TCRdb retains in-frame clones only, with some absent. The profile covers hundreds of thousands of clones, with approximately 87% appearing a single time and 0.0094% taken by the ten largest. Trimming at V came to 4 bases and at J to 1 base, leaving 4 bases not matched to a gene. CDR1 is SGHRS and CDR2 is YFSETQ in the germline V gene. The CDR3 has 15 residues. This sample also appeared in a second study, on human thymus T cells. From that paper: Related research has reported that thymic repertoires overlap highly among unrelated individuals.

The receptor was derived from a boy younger than two with a congenital heart defect. Sample: thymocytes. This chain connects TRBV5-1 to TRBJ1-1, with 10 bases fitting TRBD1. CDR3 sequence reads: CASSKGDRGNTEAFF. The DNA for the CDR3 is TGCGCCAGCAGCAAAGGGGACAGGGGGAACACTGAAGCTTTCTTT.